Listed below are T cell receptor beta chains from one sample, sequenced in a study of T-cell reconstitution after alpha-beta-depleted transplantation in children. Using its own MiXCR run on the PCR reads, TCRdb lists one record per CDR3 protein. The sample yields hundreds of thousands of distinct CDR3 sequences, roughly 13% seen once. The starting material was PBMCs, mostly from graft donor cells, obtained 360 days after TCRalphabeta/CD19-depleted stem cell transplant. The receptors come from a male patient younger than 18 who had a stem cell transplant for acute myeloid leukemia, so the T cells may come from the graft donor. Each CDR3 is given with its conserved first and last residue. The D gene is left open where the match is weak. Not every row has a clone size; where given, it reads once, few, many or a size class.

TRBV7-3	-	TRBJ1-1	-	TGTGCCAGCAGCTTCCCCGGGATCAGTGAAGCTTTCTTT	CASSFPGISEAFF
TRBV30	-	TRBJ2-7	few	TGTGCCTGGAGTCCGGAGACCGAGCAGTACTTC	CAWSPETEQYF
TRBV29-1	-	TRBJ2-2	many	TGCAGCGTTGGTGGCAGAGCCACCGGGGAGCTGTTTTTT	CSVGGRATGELFF
TRBV27	TRBD2	TRBJ2-3	-	TGTGCCAGCAGTTTATCAAGTTGGGCGCGGGGGAGGAGCACAGATACGCAGTATTTT	CASSLSSWARGRSTDTQYF
TRBV11-1	TRBD2	TRBJ2-1	few	TGTGCCAGCAGCCTGGGACTAGCACACAATGAGCAGTTCTTC	CASSLGLAHNEQFF
TRBV7-9	-	TRBJ2-5	few	TGTGCCAGCAGCACCAAGAGCTTAGGGAAAGAGACCCAGTACTTC	CASSTKSLGKETQYF
TRBV29-1	-	TRBJ1-3	few	TGCAGCGTTGAAGATGGGTCAGGGCTCGGAAACACCATATATTTT	CSVEDGSGLGNTIYF
TRBV25-1	-	TRBJ1-1	many	TGTGCCAGCACTCCCCTGGGGGGCTCTGAAGCTTTCTTT	CASTPLGGSEAFF
TRBV20-1	-	TRBJ2-7	few	TGCAGTGCTAGAGTGACGGGCGAAACCTACGAGCAGTACTTC	CSARVTGETYEQYF
TRBV30	-	TRBJ1-6	-	TGTGCCTCCAGAGCGGGACAATATAATTCACCCCTCCACTTT	CASRAGQYNSPLHF
TRBV7-3	TRBD2	TRBJ2-3	few	TGTGCCAGCAGCTTAAAAGGAGCGGGAGACCGGACAGATACGCAGTATTTT	CASSLKGAGDRTDTQYF
TRBV28	-	TRBJ1-3	-	TGTGCCAGCAGTTTGGTCGGGCTAGTCTCTGGAAACACCATATATTTT	CASSLVGLVSGNTIYF
TRBV12-3/TRBV12-4	-	TRBJ2-1	-	TGTGCCAGCAGTCAAACAGGTTTAAATGAGCAGTTCTTC	CASSQTGLNEQFF
TRBV20-1	-	TRBJ2-1	-	TGCAGTGCCGTTTGGAGCTCCTACAATGAGCAGTTCTTC	CSAVWSSYNEQFF
TRBV28	-	TRBJ2-7	many	TGTGCCAGCGGGGACGGATCAATCTACGAGCAGTACTTC	CASGDGSIYEQYF
TRBV6-5	-	TRBJ2-3	few	TGTGCCAGCAGTTACGGTCCACCGGGAGATACGCAGTATTTT	CASSYGPPGDTQYF
TRBV5-1	-	TRBJ2-5	-	TGCGCCAGCAGCTTGGGGGGGCGTCAAGAGACCCAGTACTTC	CASSLGGRQETQYF
TRBV20-1	TRBD2	TRBJ2-3	few	TGCAGTGCTGGCCCCCTCGGGAGGGCCGCAGATACGCAGTATTTT	CSAGPLGRAADTQYF
TRBV29-1	TRBD2	TRBJ2-1	few	TGCAGCGGGACTAGCGGTCTAGGAGGGGGGAATGAGCAGTTCTTC	CSGTSGLGGGNEQFF
TRBV5-6	TRBD2	TRBJ2-1	few	TGTGCCAGCAGCGGGTACCGGGACTATTACAATGAGCAGTTCTTC	CASSGYRDYYNEQFF
TRBV6-1	TRBD1	TRBJ2-7	once	TGTGCCAGCAGTGGACAGGGAAAAAGCTACGAGCAGTACTTC	CASSGQGKSYEQYF
TRBV7-8	TRBD2	TRBJ2-2	few	TGTGCCAGCAGCTTAGTAAAGGGACTAGCGGACACCGGGGAGCTGTTTTTT	CASSLVKGLADTGELFF
TRBV2	TRBD2	TRBJ2-3	few	TGTGCCAGCAGGACCCGAGGACTAGCGGGAGACAATGATACGCAGTATTTT	CASRTRGLAGDNDTQYF
TRBV12-3/TRBV12-4	TRBD2	TRBJ2-2	few	TGTGCCAGCAGTTCAACTTCCCCTTTCCTAGCGGGAGGACGAGCCGGGGAGCTGTTTTTT	CASSSTSPFLAGGRAGELFF
TRBV7-9	TRBD2	TRBJ2-2	-	TGTGCCAGCAGCTCCGGGACTAGCACGTCGGGGGAGCTGTTTTTT	CASSSGTSTSGELFF
TRBV3-1	-	TRBJ2-3	many	TGTGCCAGCAGCCAAGGACCAGATACGCAGTATTTT	CASSQGPDTQYF
TRBV29-1	TRBD1	TRBJ2-7	-	TGCAGCGTTGCGGGGACAGGGGGCAAGCAGTACTTC	CSVAGTGGKQYF
TRBV30	-	TRBJ2-1	few	TGTGCCTGGAGTCTCTGGGGTGAGCAGTTCTTC	CAWSLWGEQFF
TRBV7-8	-	TRBJ2-4	few	TGTGCCAGCAGCCCACCGGGGGATCACATTCAGTACTTC	CASSPPGDHIQYF
TRBV7-9	-	TRBJ1-5	many	TGTGCCAGCAGCTTAGAAACAAGGCCCCAGCATTTT	CASSLETRPQHF
TRBV4-3	-	TRBJ2-7	many	TGCGCCAGCAGCCAAGAACCACTAGACTACTACGAGCAGTACTTC	CASSQEPLDYYEQYF